These 12 T cell receptor beta chains share one sample of origin, sequenced in a study of blood T cell repertoires in COVID-19. Some clones are missing from TCRdb's copy, which holds only in-frame ones; the method was immunoSEQ multiplex PCR. The sample holds around 150,000 clones, 85% to 90% seen once. The sequenced sample was peripheral blood. The receptors were gathered from a man aged 50-60 years with active or convalescent COVID-19.

This chain links TRBV6-1 with TRBJ2-5; 9 nucleotides align to TRBD2. This CDR3 has 18 amino acids. Losses at the gene ends were 3 bases for V and 0 bases for J; bases not matched to a gene: 11. Per the germline V gene, CDR1 is MNHNS and CDR2 is SASEGT. The CDR3 protein is CASSEGILAGPNQETQYF. Written as DNA, the CDR3 is TGTGCCAGCAGTGAGGGTATCCTAGCGGGGCCTAACCAAGAGACCCAGTACTTC.

V usage is TRBV2 and J usage is TRBJ1-4; 12 bases are shared with TRBD1. Per germline, CDR1 SNHLY and CDR2 FYNNEI. The CDR3 has 15 amino acids. The ends lost 7 bases at V and 3 bases at J; junction bases unmatched: 3. The CDR3 loop reads CASKGQGASNEKLFF. The CDR3 DNA is TGTGCCAGCAAGGGACAGGGGGCGTCTAATGAAAAACTGTTTTTT.

The chain uses TRBV6-1 and TRBJ2-7, with 9 bases aligning to TRBD2. There are 13 residues in the CDR3. After removal of 5 bases from V and 12 bases from J, the junction contained 11 bases not matched to a gene. The germline gives CDR1 MNHNS, CDR2 SASEGT. CDR3 DNA: TGTGCCAGCAGTAGCGCTAGCGGGGCTTACGCGTACTTC. This encodes CASSSASGAYAYF.

The gene calls are TRBV27 and TRBJ1-5; 8 bases fit TRBD1. This CDR3 has 14 amino acids. The germline gives CDR1 MNHEY, CDR2 SMNVEV (reference sequence). Trimming cost V 6 bases and J 11 bases; bases outside gene matches: 12. CDR3: CASRQTGAEGAQHF. CDR3 nucleotides: TGTGCCAGCAGACAGACAGGGGCGGAGGGGGCCCAGCATTTT.

This chain connects TRBV5-4 to TRBJ2-3; 10 nucleotides agree with TRBD2. Germline CDR1 SGHNT, CDR2 YYREEE (reference sequence). Trimming removed 0 bases from V and 1 base from J; junction bases left unmatched: 5. This CDR3 contains 17 residues. This CDR3 reads CASSLELAGSGTDTQYF. As DNA, the CDR3 is TGTGCCAGCAGCTTGGAACTAGCGGGATCTGGCACAGATACGCAGTATTTT.

The chain is built from TRBV12-3 or TRBV12-4 and TRBJ1-1; the D is unclear. V was shortened by 6 bases and J by 3 bases, with 5 bases between the two germline ends. The length of the CDR3 is 11 residues. The CDR3 spells CASSTYTEAFF. CDR3 nucleotides: TGTGCCAGCAGCACTTACACTGAAGCTTTCTTT.

The gene calls are TRBV28 and TRBJ1-2, with D possibly matching TRBD1 (6 bases). The CDR3 runs to 15 residues. Germline V lookup: CDR1 MDHEN, CDR2 SYDVKM. The germline V and J ends were trimmed by 5 bases and 3 bases, with 16 bases remaining between them. CDR3: CASSQTLGQYYGYTF. Here the CDR3 DNA reads TGTGCCAGCAGTCAAACCCTCGGACAGTACTATGGCTACACCTTC.

The count of this clone is one. The V and J genes are TRBV7-9 and TRBJ2-7; TRBD2 matches 8 bases. The CDR3 length is 14 residues. The junction had 1 base not matched to a gene; V was cut back by 3 bases and J by 0 bases. CDR1 and CDR2 from the germline V gene are SEHNR and FQNEAQ (reference sequence). The CDR3 is CASSFTSGSYEQYF. CDR3 nucleotide sequence: TGTGCCAGCAGCTTTACTAGCGGCTCCTACGAGCAGTACTTC.

The chain carries TRBV11-2 and TRBJ1-3; 7 bases line up with TRBD1. Germline assignment: CDR1 SGHAT and CDR2 FQNNGV. The trim removed 4 bases at V and 4 bases at J, leaving 7 bases unmatched. There are 15 residues in the CDR3. DNA of the CDR3: TGTGCCAGCAGCTCTCAACAGGGGCGAGGAAACACCATATATTTT. This encodes CASSSQQGRGNTIYF.

The CDR3 loop is CASSGRRGGLDEKLFF. CDR3 DNA: TGTGCCAGTAGTGGGCGTAGGGGGGGCCTTGATGAAAAACTGTTTTTT. The V call is TRBV19, the J call TRBJ1-4; D is possibly TRBD1 (6 bases). Trimming shortened V by 5 bases and J by 6 bases, and 19 bases separated the two germline ends. CDR3 size: 16 residues. The germline gives CDR1 LNHDA, CDR2 SQIVND (reference sequence).

This sequence joins TRBV5-4 and TRBJ2-2; no clear D gene. The CDR3 spans 15 residues. Germline-derived CDR1 and CDR2 are SGHNT and YYREEE (reference sequence). The V gene lost 0 bases and the J gene lost 4 bases, with 10 bases spanning the gap. The CDR3 coding sequence is TGTGCCAGCAGCTTGGTTGATACAAGCACCGGGGAGCTGTTTTTT. As protein: CASSLVDTSTGELFF.

The genes are TRBV28 and TRBJ1-4; 11 nucleotides line up with TRBD1. Germline loops: CDR1 MDHEN, CDR2 SYDVKM. CDR3 length: 18 residues. V dropped 4 bases and J dropped 8; count of bases not matched to a gene: 15. DNA for the CDR3: TGTGCCAGCAGTTGGGTTAGGGGACAGGGGGGGAAAGACGAAAAACTGTTTTTT. As protein: CASSWVRGQGGKDEKLFF.